This T cell receptor beta chain originates from a study of technical replicates of blood from several donors. In germline, CDR1 is MDHEN, CDR2 SYDVKM. Trimming took 6 bases from V and 5 from J, leaving 11 bases between them. The CDR3 runs 12 residues. Assay: immunoSEQ multiplex PCR; the TCRdb copy retains only in-frame clones and omits some. The data show roughly 81,000 clones, with less than 98% seen just once and more than 0.15% held by the top ten. Sequenced: T cells isolated from PBMCs. The source is a human donor in good health. The rearrangement joins TRBV28 to TRBJ2-7, with D hard to call. CDR3 sequence reads: CASSSVVNEQYF. CDR3 coding DNA: TGTGCCAGCAGCTCGGTGGTAAACGAGCAGTACTTC.